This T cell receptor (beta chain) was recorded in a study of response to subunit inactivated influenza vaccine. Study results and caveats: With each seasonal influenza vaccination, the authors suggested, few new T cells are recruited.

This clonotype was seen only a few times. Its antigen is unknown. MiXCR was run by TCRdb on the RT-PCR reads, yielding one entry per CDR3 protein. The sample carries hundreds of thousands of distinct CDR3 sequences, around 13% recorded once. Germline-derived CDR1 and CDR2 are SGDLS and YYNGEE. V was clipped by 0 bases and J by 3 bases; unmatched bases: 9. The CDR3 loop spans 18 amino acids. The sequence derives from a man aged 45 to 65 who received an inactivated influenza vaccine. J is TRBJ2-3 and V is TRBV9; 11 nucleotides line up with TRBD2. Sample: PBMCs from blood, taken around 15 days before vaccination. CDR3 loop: CASSVVPSGGIRTDTQYF. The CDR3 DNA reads TGTGCCAGCAGCGTAGTCCCTAGCGGGGGGATTAGAACAGATACGCAGTATTTT.